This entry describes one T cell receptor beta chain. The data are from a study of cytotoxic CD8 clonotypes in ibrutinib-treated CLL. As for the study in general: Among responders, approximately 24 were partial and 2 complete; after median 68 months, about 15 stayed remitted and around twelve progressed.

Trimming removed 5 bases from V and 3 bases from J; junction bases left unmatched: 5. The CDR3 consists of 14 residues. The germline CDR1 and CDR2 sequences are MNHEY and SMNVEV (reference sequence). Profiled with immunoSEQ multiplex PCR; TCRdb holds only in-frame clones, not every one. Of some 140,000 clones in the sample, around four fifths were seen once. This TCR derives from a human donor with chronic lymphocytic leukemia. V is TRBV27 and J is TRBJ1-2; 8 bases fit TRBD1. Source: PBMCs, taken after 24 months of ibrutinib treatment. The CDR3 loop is CASSPQTGDYGYTF. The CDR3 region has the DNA TGTGCCAGCAGTCCCCAGACAGGGGACTATGGCTACACCTTC.